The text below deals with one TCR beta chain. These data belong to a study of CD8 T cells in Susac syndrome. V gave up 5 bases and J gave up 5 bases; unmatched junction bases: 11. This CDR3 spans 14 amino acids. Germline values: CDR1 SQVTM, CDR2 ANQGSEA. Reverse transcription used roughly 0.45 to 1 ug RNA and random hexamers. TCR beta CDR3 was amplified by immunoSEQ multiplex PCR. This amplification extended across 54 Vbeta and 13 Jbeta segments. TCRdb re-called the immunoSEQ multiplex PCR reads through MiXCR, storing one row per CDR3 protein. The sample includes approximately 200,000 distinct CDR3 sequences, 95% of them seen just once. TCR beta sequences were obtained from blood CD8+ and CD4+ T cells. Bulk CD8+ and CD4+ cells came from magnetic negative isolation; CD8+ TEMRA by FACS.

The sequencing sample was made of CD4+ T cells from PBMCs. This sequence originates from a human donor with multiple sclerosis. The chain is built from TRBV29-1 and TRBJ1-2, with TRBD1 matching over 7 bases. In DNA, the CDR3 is TGCAGCGTTTTTACGGGACAGATGTCTTATGGCTACACCTTC. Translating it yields CSVFTGQMSYGYTF.